Below are 12 T cell receptor beta chains sequenced from a single sample in a study of blood T cell repertoires in COVID-19. Profiled with immunoSEQ multiplex PCR; TCRdb holds only in-frame clones, not every one. The sample lists 250,000 to 400,000 clones; approximately 88% were seen once. Source material: peripheral blood. These receptors were obtained from a woman aged 25 to 45 with COVID-19, enrolled during active disease.

The J gene is TRBJ2-2, the V gene TRBV2, with 7 bases matching TRBD1. This CDR3 spans 14 amino acids. CDR1 is SNHLY and CDR2 is FYNNEI in the germline V gene. The junction had 7 bases not matched to a gene; V was cut back by 8 bases and J by 4 bases. This chain's CDR3 is CASRGQSRTGELFF. In DNA form, the CDR3 reads TGTGCCAGCCGGGGACAGAGCCGCACCGGGGAGCTGTTTTTT.

The J gene is TRBJ1-4, the V gene TRBV20-1, with D tentatively TRBD1 (6 bases). V shed 3 bases and J shed 8 bases, with 19 bases lying between them. The CDR3 runs 15 residues. CDR1 is DFQATT, CDR2 SNEGSKA, per germline (reference sequence). In DNA, the CDR3 is TGCAGTGCTAGTGAACTGGGGACACACAGGGAAAAACTGTTTTTT. This codes for CSASELGTHREKLFF.

V and J are TRBV18 and TRBJ2-1; D may be TRBD2 (6 bases). This CDR3 spans 14 amino acids. Trimming pared 8 bases from V and 4 bases from J, leaving 15 bases between. CDR1 KGHSH and CDR2 LQKENI come from the germline V gene. CDR3 nucleotides: TGTGCCAGCCACCGGGACTCTCGTTACAATGAGCAGTTCTTC. Amino acids: CASHRDSRYNEQFF.

This clone was detected only once. The chain recombines TRBV10-3 with TRBJ1-4; 9 nucleotides line up with TRBD1. CDR1 is ENHRY, CDR2 SYGVKD, per germline. This CDR3 comprises 15 residues. The junction had 4 bases not matched to a gene; V was cut back by 3 bases and J by 5 bases. The CDR3, as DNA: TGTGCCATCAGTGATTCCGGGACAGGGAATGAAAAACTGTTTTTT. Its translation is CAISDSGTGNEKLFF.

The chain combines TRBV18 with TRBJ2-3; D ambiguous. V gave up 2 bases and J gave up 0 bases, with 9 bases separating them. The CDR3 contains 15 residues. Germline V gene lookup returns CDR1 KGHSH and CDR2 LQKENI. DNA for the CDR3: TGTGCCAGCTCACCATCCAGCGTTAGCACAGATACGCAGTATTTT. Protein: CASSPSSVSTDTQYF.

This clone showed up just a few times. The J gene is TRBJ2-7, the V gene TRBV12-2; the D call TRBD2 from the table was never checked on the DNA. TRBV12-2 is labeled a pseudogene. The CDR3 extends over 14 amino acids. CDR3 coding DNA: TGTGCAAGTCGCTTAGGGACTAGCGGAGGCGAGCAGTACGTC. Translating it yields CASRLGTSGGEQYV.

V usage is TRBV3-1 (or the pseudogene TRBV3-2) and J usage is TRBJ2-7, with 7 bases that match TRBD1. Germline lookup yields CDR1 LGHDT and CDR2 YNNKEL (reference sequence). The CDR3 has 12 amino acids. V was clipped by 3 bases and J by 6 bases; unmatched bases: 2. The CDR3 nucleotides are TGTGCCAGCAGCCAGGCAGGGGGCGAGCAGTACGTC. It translates to CASSQAGGEQYV.

The chain is built from TRBV3-1 (or the pseudogene TRBV3-2) and TRBJ2-5, with 8 bases aligning to TRBD2. V trimming: 1 base; J trimming: 2 bases; junction bases outside the gene matches: 0. Germline CDR1 reads LGHDT; CDR2 reads YNNKEL (reference sequence). There are 14 residues in the CDR3. The CDR3 spells CASSQVAGQETQYF. CDR3 DNA: TGTGCCAGCAGCCAAGTAGCGGGGCAAGAGACCCAGTACTTC.

The chain uses TRBV4-1 and TRBJ1-4; TRBD1 matches at 7 bases. Germline CDR1 MGHRA, CDR2 YSYEKL. The CDR3 has 17 amino acids. V gave up 4 bases and J gave up 5 bases; unmatched junction bases: 13. The CDR3 DNA sequence: TGCGCCAGCAGCCCAGGAACGGAGGACAGGTCCAATGAAAAACTGTTTTTT. Encoded protein: CASSPGTEDRSNEKLFF.

This chain connects TRBV29-1 to TRBJ1-1; 8 nucleotides align to TRBD1. Per the germline V gene, CDR1 is SQVTM and CDR2 is ANQGSEA. With V trimmed by 4 bases and J by 0 bases, 10 bases remained unmatched. The CDR3 is made up of 16 amino acids. CDR3 in DNA: TGCAGCGTTGGAACAGGGGGAATTAACATGAACACTGAAGCTTTCTTT. It is translated as CSVGTGGINMNTEAFF.

The chain links TRBV5-1 to TRBJ1-1, with unresolved D. Germline V gives CDR1 SGHRS, CDR2 YFSETQ. This CDR3 has 14 residues. Trimming removed 2 bases at V and 1 base at J, with 9 bases between. The CDR3 protein is CASSFGLRNTEAFF. The CDR3 nucleotides read TGCGCCAGCAGCTTTGGTCTGAGGAACACTGAAGCTTTCTTT.

This clone was recorded a few times. This chain uses TRBV4-1 with TRBJ1-5, with D unclear. The CDR3 extends over 14 amino acids. The germline V gene encodes CDR1 MGHRA and CDR2 YSYEKL. The V end was cut by 1 base, the J end by 9 bases, with 13 bases between. The CDR3, as DNA: TGCGCCAGCAGCCAAGGACTCCCGCAATGGCCCCAGCATTTT. Translated: CASSQGLPQWPQHF.